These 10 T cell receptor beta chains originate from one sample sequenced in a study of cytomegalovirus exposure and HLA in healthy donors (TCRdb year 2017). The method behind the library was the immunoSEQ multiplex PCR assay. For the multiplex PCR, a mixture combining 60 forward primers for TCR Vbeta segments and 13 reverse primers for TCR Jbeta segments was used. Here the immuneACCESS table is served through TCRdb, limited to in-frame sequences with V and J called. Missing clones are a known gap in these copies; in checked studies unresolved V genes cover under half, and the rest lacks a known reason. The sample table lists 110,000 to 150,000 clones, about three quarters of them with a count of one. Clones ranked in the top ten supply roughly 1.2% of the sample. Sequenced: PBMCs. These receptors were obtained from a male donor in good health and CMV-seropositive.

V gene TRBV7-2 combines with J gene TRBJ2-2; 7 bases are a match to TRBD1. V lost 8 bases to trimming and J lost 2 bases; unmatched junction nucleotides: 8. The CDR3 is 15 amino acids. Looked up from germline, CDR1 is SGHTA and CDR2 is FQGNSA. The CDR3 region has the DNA TGTGCCAGCCCCGGGGCAGGGGGAAACACCGGGGAGCTGTTTTTT. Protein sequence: CASPGAGGNTGELFF.

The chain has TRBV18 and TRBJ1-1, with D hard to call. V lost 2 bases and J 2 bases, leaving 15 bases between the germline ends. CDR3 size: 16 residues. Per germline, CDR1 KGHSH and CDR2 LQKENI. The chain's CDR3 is CASSPGVNNGNTEAFF. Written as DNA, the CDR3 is TGTGCCAGCTCACCAGGAGTCAACAACGGAAACACTGAAGCTTTCTTT.

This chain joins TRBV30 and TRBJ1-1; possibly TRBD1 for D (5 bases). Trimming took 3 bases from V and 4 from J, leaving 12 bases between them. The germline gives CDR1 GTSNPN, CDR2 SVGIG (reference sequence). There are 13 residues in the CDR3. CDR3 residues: CAWRGGEGTEAFF. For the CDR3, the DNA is TGTGCCTGGAGAGGAGGGGAGGGCACTGAAGCTTTCTTT. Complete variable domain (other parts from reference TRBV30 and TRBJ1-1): SQTIHQWPATLVQPVGSPLSLECTVEGTSNPNLYWYRQAAGRGLQLLFYSVGIGQISSEVPQNLSASRPQDRQFILSSKKLLLSDSGFYLCAWRGGEGTEAFFGQGTRLTVV.

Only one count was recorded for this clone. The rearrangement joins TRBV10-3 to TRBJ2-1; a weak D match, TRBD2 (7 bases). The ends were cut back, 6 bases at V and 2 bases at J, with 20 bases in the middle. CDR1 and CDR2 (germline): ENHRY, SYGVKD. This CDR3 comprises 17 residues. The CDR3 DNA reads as TGTGCCATCAGCGACCTAGGGAGGGGGACTCCCTACAATGAGCAGTTCTTC. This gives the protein CAISDLGRGTPYNEQFF.

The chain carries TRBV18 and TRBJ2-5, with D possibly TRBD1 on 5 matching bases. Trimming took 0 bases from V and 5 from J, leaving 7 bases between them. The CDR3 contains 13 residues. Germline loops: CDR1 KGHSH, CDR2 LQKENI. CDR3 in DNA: TGTGCCAGCTCACCACCGGGGCGTGAGACCCAGTACTTC. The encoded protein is CASSPPGRETQYF.

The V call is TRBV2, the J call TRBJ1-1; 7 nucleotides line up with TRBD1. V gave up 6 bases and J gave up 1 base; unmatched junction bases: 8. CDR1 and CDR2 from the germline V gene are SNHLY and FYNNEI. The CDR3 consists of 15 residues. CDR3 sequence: CASSFGQARNTEAFF. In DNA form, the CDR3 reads TGTGCCAGCAGCTTTGGACAGGCAAGGAACACTGAAGCTTTCTTT.

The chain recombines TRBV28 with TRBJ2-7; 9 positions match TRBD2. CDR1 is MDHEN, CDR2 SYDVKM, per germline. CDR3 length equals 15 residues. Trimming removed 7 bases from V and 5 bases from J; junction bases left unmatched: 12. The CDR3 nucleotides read TGTGCCAGCACCTCAGGTAGCGGGAGTTTGAACGAGCAGTACTTC. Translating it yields CASTSGSGSLNEQYF.

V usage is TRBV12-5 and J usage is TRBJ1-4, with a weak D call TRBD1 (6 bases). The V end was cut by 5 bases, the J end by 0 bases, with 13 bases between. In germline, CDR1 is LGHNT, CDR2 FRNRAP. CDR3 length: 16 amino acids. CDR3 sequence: CASGPTGKSTNEKLFF. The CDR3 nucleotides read TGTGCTAGTGGTCCAACAGGGAAATCAACTAATGAAAAACTGTTTTTT.

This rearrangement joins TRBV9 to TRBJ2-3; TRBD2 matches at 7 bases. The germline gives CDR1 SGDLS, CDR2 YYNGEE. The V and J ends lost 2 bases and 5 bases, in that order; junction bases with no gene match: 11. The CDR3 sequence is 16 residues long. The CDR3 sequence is CASSVLAAGDGDTQYF. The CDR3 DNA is TGTGCCAGCAGCGTTTTAGCGGCGGGAGATGGAGATACGCAGTATTTT.

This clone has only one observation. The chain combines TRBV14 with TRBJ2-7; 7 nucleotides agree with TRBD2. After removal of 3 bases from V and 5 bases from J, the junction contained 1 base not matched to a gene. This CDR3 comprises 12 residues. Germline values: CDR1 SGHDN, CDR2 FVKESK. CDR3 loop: CASSQGGDEQYF. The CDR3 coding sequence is TGTGCCAGCAGCCAGGGGGGGGACGAGCAGTACTTC.